What follows are 30 T cell receptor beta chains derived from one specimen sequenced in a study of cytomegalovirus exposure and HLA in healthy donors. The PCR used 60 Vbeta and 13 Jbeta primers. Using immunoSEQ multiplex PCR, the repertoire was profiled, and TCRdb retains in-frame clones only, with some absent. The sample holds tens of thousands of clones, less than 75% seen once. The sequencing sample was made of PBMCs. The receptor source for this set is a man aged 35 to 55 in good health and CMV-seropositive.

V is TRBV12-5 and J is TRBJ1-1, with 7 bases lining up with TRBD1. The CDR3 extends over 13 amino acids. V lost 6 bases, J lost 11 bases, and 12 bases stayed unmatched. In germline, CDR1 is LGHNT, CDR2 FRNRAP. The CDR3 DNA sequence: TGTGCTAGTGGGCCAGACAGGGCAATTGACGCTTTCTTT. As protein: CASGPDRAIDAFF.

The table lists this clone with a few counts. V and J are TRBV5-1 and TRBJ2-7; 9 positions agree with TRBD1. Germline CDR1 is SGHRS and CDR2 is YFSETQ. Trimming took 0 bases from V and 7 from J; bases not matched to a gene: 14. This CDR3 region has 17 residues. The CDR3 DNA sequence: TGCGCCAGCAGCTTGGCACCGGGGGGACAGGGCGTGCAGGAGCAGTACTTC. It codes for CASSLAPGGQGVQEQYF.

This clone was counted between two and nine times. The chain has TRBV7-8 and TRBJ1-2; 11 bases agree with TRBD1. V trimming: 5 bases; J trimming: 2 bases; junction bases outside the gene matches: 10. The CDR3 covers 17 residues. CDR1 is SGHVS, CDR2 FQNEAQ, per germline. As DNA, the CDR3 is TGTGCCAGCAGCGTTGGGACAGGGGGAGCCTCCAACTATGGCTACACCTTC. This codes for CASSVGTGGASNYGYTF.

The rearrangement links TRBV20-1 to TRBJ2-1; 7 bases match TRBD2. CDR1 is DFQATT, CDR2 SNEGSKA, per germline (reference sequence). This CDR3 contains 11 residues. The V and J ends lost 6 bases and 15 bases, in that order; junction bases with no gene match: 11. This CDR3 is CSAFRGGSWFF. The CDR3 DNA sequence: TGCAGTGCCTTTCGGGGCGGGAGTTGGTTCTTC.

In nucleotides, the CDR3 is TGTGCCAGCAGGGAGGTAGGGGGAGCAATAGCCGGGGAGCTGTTTTTT. Amino acids: CASREVGGAIAGELFF. The chain has TRBV9 and TRBJ2-2, with a possible D match to TRBD1 (6 bases). Germline V gene data show CDR1 as SGDLS and CDR2 as YYNGEE. V was trimmed by 5 bases and J by 6 bases, leaving 20 bases between them. The CDR3 loop spans 16 amino acids.

This chain joins TRBV27 and TRBJ1-6, with 8 nucleotides matching TRBD1. The CDR3 is 17 residues long. Trimming at V came to 5 bases and at J to 4 bases, leaving 10 bases not matched to a gene. CDR1 MNHEY and CDR2 SMNVEV come from the germline V gene (reference sequence). CDR3 nucleotide sequence: TGTGCCAGCAGTCCAATGGACAGGGTCGCTTATAATTCACCCCTCCACTTT. This sequence encodes CASSPMDRVAYNSPLHF.

This clone appeared a single time. For the CDR3, the DNA is TGTGCCAGCAGCGGCGGACAGGGGCAAACTGAAGCTTTCTTT. Translating gives CASSGGQGQTEAFF. The chain is built from TRBV6-1 and TRBJ1-1; 9 positions agree with TRBD1. CDR3 length: 14 residues. Germline loops: CDR1 MNHNS, CDR2 SASEGT. J lost 5 bases, V lost 6 bases, and 7 bases had no gene match.

The chain has TRBV29-1 and TRBJ1-2; 7 nucleotides agree with TRBD1. The germline gives CDR1 SQVTM, CDR2 ANQGSEA. The CDR3 is 18 residues long. V lost 1 base, J lost 0 bases, and 14 bases stayed unmatched. The CDR3 region is CSVEAVSGRGTANYGYTF. The CDR3 region has the DNA TGCAGCGTTGAAGCGGTATCAGGCAGGGGGACCGCTAACTATGGCTACACCTTC.

This clone turned up a few times. The chain joins TRBV21-1 to TRBJ2-1; the tabulated D call, TRBD2, remains unverified against the DNA. TRBV21-1 is described as a pseudogene. The CDR3 is 18 amino acids. The CDR3, as DNA: TGTGCCAGCAGCAAACCCCATTCTAGCGGGAGGGCGACCAATGAGCAGTTCTTC. This codes for CASSKPHSSGRATNEQFF.

This clone was observed a few times. This chain joins TRBV29-1 and TRBJ2-1, with 11 bases matching TRBD1. V shed 0 bases, J shed 4 bases, and the junction held 2 bases outside the gene matches. CDR1 SQVTM and CDR2 ANQGSEA come from the germline V gene. The CDR3 consists of 15 residues. The DNA for the CDR3 is TGCAGCGTTGAAGACGGACAGGGGGCGTACAATGAGCAGTTCTTC. It yields the protein CSVEDGQGAYNEQFF.

A note on this clone: The same CDR3 arises from other DNA sequences in this sample as well. The genes are TRBV30 and TRBJ1-1, with TRBD1 matching 7 bases. This CDR3 has 13 residues. J gave up 2 bases and V 3 bases, and 3 bases lay outside the gene matches. Germline lookup yields CDR1 GTSNPN and CDR2 SVGIG (reference sequence). The CDR3: CAWRRDSNTEAFF. The CDR3 bases are TGTGCCTGGAGGAGGGACAGCAACACTGAAGCTTTCTTT.

The CDR3 nucleotides are TGTGCCAGCACCGCCGGGACAGGGGTTTCACCCCTCCACTTT. Its protein is CASTAGTGVSPLHF. The chain links TRBV5-5 to TRBJ1-6; TRBD1 agrees at 10 bases. Trimming removed 6 bases from V and 9 bases from J; junction bases left unmatched: 6. Germline values: CDR1 SGHKS, CDR2 YYEKEE (reference sequence). This CDR3 is 14 amino acids long.

The chain recombines TRBV5-1 with TRBJ2-2, with TRBD2 identical over 8 bases. Trimming took 2 bases from V and 5 from J; bases not matched to a gene: 5. This CDR3 contains 15 residues. CDR1 SGHRS and CDR2 YFSETQ come from the germline V gene. The CDR3 coding sequence is TGCGCCAGCAGCTTCGGAGCGGGAGCTACCGGGGAGCTGTTTTTT. Residues: CASSFGAGATGELFF.

The chain couples TRBV5-4 to TRBJ1-6; a weak D match, TRBD1 (6 bases). Germline values: CDR1 SGHNT, CDR2 YYREEE (reference sequence). Trimming left V 0 bases short and J 6 bases short, with 13 bases between. The CDR3 is 16 residues long. The CDR3 region has the DNA TGTGCCAGCAGCTTGGGAGGTACAGGGAGTAATTCACCCCTCCACTTT. Translation: CASSLGGTGSNSPLHF.

The genes are TRBV5-1 and TRBJ1-6; 8 positions agree with TRBD1. Germline assignment: CDR1 SGHRS and CDR2 YFSETQ. This CDR3 is built from 17 residues. After removal of 0 bases from V and 2 bases from J, the junction contained 4 bases not matched to a gene. CDR3 sequence reads: CASSLEDRAAYNSPLHF. For the CDR3, the DNA is TGCGCCAGCAGCTTGGAGGACAGGGCTGCCTATAATTCACCCCTCCACTTT.

This clone showed up just a few times. The V gene is TRBV28, the J gene TRBJ2-1; 8 bases agree with TRBD1. Per germline, CDR1 MDHEN and CDR2 SYDVKM. The CDR3 consists of 16 residues. V dropped 5 bases and J dropped 8; count of bases not matched to a gene: 14. The CDR3 sequence: CASSPPSQGARDEQFF. CDR3 in DNA: TGTGCCAGCAGTCCTCCGAGTCAGGGGGCTAGGGATGAGCAGTTCTTC.

The chain has TRBV10-3 and TRBJ1-2, with 7 bases that match TRBD1. J gave up 2 bases and V 8 bases, and 5 bases lay outside the gene matches. The germline CDR1 and CDR2 sequences are ENHRY and SYGVKD. CDR3 size: 13 residues. CDR3 protein: CAISGQTNYGYTF. The CDR3 DNA sequence: TGTGCCATCTCGGGACAGACGAACTATGGCTACACCTTC.

The chain carries TRBV10-3 and TRBJ2-1; possibly TRBD1 for D (6 bases). The CDR3 has 16 residues. CDR1 and CDR2 from the germline V gene are ENHRY and SYGVKD. Between the trimmed V and J ends, which lost 7 bases and 0 bases, there was a span of 16 bases. The CDR3 region is CAITIGQSYSYNEQFF. CDR3 nucleotide sequence: TGTGCCATCACCATAGGACAGTCCTACTCCTACAATGAGCAGTTCTTC.

In nucleotides, the CDR3 is TGTGCCACGATGACAACAATGTCTGGGGCCAACGTCCTGACTTTC. This codes for CATMTTMSGANVLTF. J is TRBJ2-6 and V is TRBV10-3; D gene ambiguous. V lost 10 bases, J lost 1 base, and 14 bases lay in between. The CDR3 is 15 amino acids. From germline, CDR1 is ENHRY and CDR2 SYGVKD.

The rearrangement links TRBV28 to TRBJ2-1, with D possibly matching TRBD2 (6 bases). V lost 4 bases to trimming and J lost 6 bases, with 13 bases between them. The CDR3 has 14 residues. Germline loops: CDR1 MDHEN, CDR2 SYDVKM. CDR3 nucleotide sequence: TGTGCCAGCAGTTCCGAAGGGCGGGGCAATGAGCAGTTCTTC. Its protein product is CASSSEGRGNEQFF.

The genes are TRBV9 and TRBJ2-1, with a weak D call TRBD2 (5 bases). V lost 2 bases to trimming and J lost 4 bases, with 28 bases between them. This CDR3 spans 20 amino acids. The germline gives CDR1 SGDLS, CDR2 YYNGEE. The CDR3: CASSVVEVGVVRSPYNEQFF. CDR3 in DNA: TGTGCCAGCAGCGTTGTGGAGGTCGGTGTCGTACGGTCGCCGTACAATGAGCAGTTCTTC.

This clone was counted a single time. This sequence joins TRBV9 and TRBJ1-2; D might be TRBD1 (5 bases). This CDR3 comprises 14 residues. V lost 2 bases and J lost 7, with 15 bases in between. Germline V gives CDR1 SGDLS, CDR2 YYNGEE. The CDR3 coding sequence is TGTGCCAGCAGCGTTCCGGGGGGATTGGGTGGCTACACCTTC. Encoded protein: CASSVPGGLGGYTF.

In its sample, this clone was seen a few times. The rearrangement links TRBV5-1 to TRBJ2-7; 11 bases match TRBD2. The germline V gene has CDR1 SGHRS and CDR2 YFSETQ. Trimming cost V 1 base and J 6 bases; bases outside gene matches: 9. The CDR3 has 16 amino acids. In DNA form, the CDR3 reads TGCGCCAGCAGCTTGACAGTAGCGGGAGGGCCGAGCGAGCAGTACTTC. As protein: CASSLTVAGGPSEQYF.

The chain joins TRBV5-1 to TRBJ2-7; 11 nucleotides align to TRBD2. The J segment lost 0 bases and the V segment lost 3 bases, leaving 17 bases of the junction unmatched. Germline CDR1 SGHRS, CDR2 YFSETQ. The CDR3 totals 20 residues. This CDR3 reads CASSSYHGTSGMKTSYEQYF. The CDR3 bases are TGCGCCAGCAGCTCCTACCACGGGACTAGCGGTATGAAAACCTCCTACGAGCAGTACTTC.

This clone was detected only once. The V and J genes are TRBV11-2 and TRBJ2-5, with TRBD1 identical over 8 bases. Trimming cost V 5 bases and J 4 bases; bases outside gene matches: 6. Germline assignment: CDR1 SGHAT and CDR2 FQNNGV. The CDR3 consists of 14 residues. The CDR3 bases are TGTGCCAGCAGCCCGACGACAGGGGCAGAGACCCAGTACTTC. Amino acid sequence: CASSPTTGAETQYF.

For the CDR3, the DNA is TGCGCCAGCAGCTTGGCGGGGACAGGGACTAACTATGGCTACACCTTC. Its protein is CASSLAGTGTNYGYTF. This chain links TRBV5-1 with TRBJ1-2; 9 nucleotides agree with TRBD1. CDR1 is SGHRS and CDR2 is YFSETQ in the germline V gene. The CDR3 extends over 16 amino acids. V was clipped by 0 bases and J by 0 bases; unmatched bases: 3. The full variable domain, its missing parts supplied by reference TRBV5-1 and TRBJ1-2, is KAGVTQTPRYLIKTRGQQVTLSCSPISGHRSVSWYQQTPGQGLQFLFEYFSETQRNKGNFPGRFSGRQFSNSRSEMNVSTLELGDSALYLCASSLAGTGTNYGYTFGSGTRLTVV.

The V and J genes are TRBV5-4 and TRBJ2-7; 9 bases line up with TRBD1. The germline V gene has CDR1 SGHNT and CDR2 YYREEE (reference sequence). J lost 6 bases, V lost 3 bases, and 7 bases had no gene match. This CDR3 has 14 residues. CDR3 DNA: TGTGCCAGCAGCTGGGGCGGGACAGGGATCGAGCAGTACTTC. The encoded protein is CASSWGGTGIEQYF.

The CDR3 region is CASSQDQRGSYEQYF. As DNA, the CDR3 is TGCGCCAGCAGCCAAGATCAGCGCGGCTCCTACGAGCAGTACTTC. This sequence joins TRBV4-1 and TRBJ2-7; D gene ambiguous. The CDR3 consists of 15 residues. V was cut by 0 bases and J by 0 bases, with 9 bases left in between. The germline gives CDR1 MGHRA, CDR2 YSYEKL.

This clone came up a few times. This chain uses TRBV30 with TRBJ2-5; D gene unclear. Germline V lookup: CDR1 GTSNPN, CDR2 SVGIG (reference sequence). The CDR3 totals 13 residues. Trimming stripped 4 bases from V and 0 bases from J, with 9 bases between. CDR3 DNA sequence: TGTGCCTGGACAGAGGAGTACCAAGAGACCCAGTACTTC. Translated: CAWTEEYQETQYF. The full variable domain, in which reference TRBV30 and TRBJ2-5 provide the parts outside the CDR3, is SQTIHQWPATLVQPVGSPLSLECTVEGTSNPNLYWYRQAAGRGLQLLFYSVGIGQISSEVPQNLSASRPQDRQFILSSKKLLLSDSGFYLCAWTEEYQETQYFGPGTRLLVL.

The chain has TRBV5-6 and TRBJ2-3; D possibly corresponds to TRBD1 (5 bases). Looked up from germline, CDR1 is SGHDT and CDR2 is YYEEEE. The CDR3 contains 15 residues. Trimming stripped 3 bases from V and 6 bases from J, with 17 bases between. The CDR3 region is CASSWTQGSSDTQYF. CDR3 DNA sequence: TGTGCCAGCAGCTGGACCCAGGGATCCAGTGATACGCAGTATTTT.